The T cell receptor (beta chain) under discussion was sequenced for a study of blood T cell repertoires in COVID-19. Using immunoSEQ multiplex PCR, the repertoire was profiled, and TCRdb retains in-frame clones only, with some absent. The sample records 150,000 or so clones, over 90% being singletons. Trimming removed 0 bases from V and 0 bases from J, with 14 bases in between. This CDR3 is built from 17 residues. Per the germline V gene, CDR1 is GTSNPN and CDR2 is SVGIG (reference sequence). The genes are TRBV30 and TRBJ2-2, with a possible D match to TRBD2 (6 bases). Sample: peripheral blood. The TCR was taken from a man between 45 and 60 years old with acute or convalescent COVID-19. CDR3 in DNA: TGTGCCTGGAGTGTTTGGAGGGCCCTCACGAACACCGGGGAGCTGTTTTTT. Amino acids: CAWSVWRALTNTGELFF. Using reference TRBV30 and TRBJ2-2 for the parts outside the CDR3, the full variable domain is SQTIHQWPATLVQPVGSPLSLECTVEGTSNPNLYWYRQAAGRGLQLLFYSVGIGQISSEVPQNLSASRPQDRQFILSSKKLLLSDSGFYLCAWSVWRALTNTGELFFGEGSRLTVL.